This paragraph reports one TCR beta chain. How the authors handled the data: Amplification from reference gene primers served as the basis for estimated nucleated cell counts. This table comes from immunoSEQ multiplex PCR, and its TCRdb copy is limited to in-frame clones, with some not included. V and J calls and clone size come straight from that table; D and trimming were deduced from the DNA. The sample contains approximately 210,000 clones, 80% to 90% of which appear only once. This sample is part of a study of blood T cell repertoires in COVID-19. Study-wide background: COVID-19 samples collected from the United States, Italy and Spain covered acute and convalescent phases. T cells, B-cell-depleted T cells, or PBMCs supplied cDNA or gDNA.

The sample comprised peripheral blood. This receptor was taken from a man between 35 and 55 years old with acute or convalescent COVID-19.

The CDR3 is CASSLALDYLISSYNEQFF. As DNA, the CDR3 is TGTGCCAGCAGCTTAGCGCTGGACTACCTAATCTCTTCCTACAATGAGCAGTTCTTC. This rearrangement joins TRBV7-2 to TRBJ2-1; possibly TRBD2 for D (6 bases). This CDR3 is 19 amino acids long. The V and J ends lost 0 bases and 1 base respectively, with 19 bases between them. The germline V gene has CDR1 SGHTA and CDR2 FQGNSA.